The entry below gives a single T cell receptor (beta chain) sequence along with its context. The data derive from a study of blood T cell repertoires in COVID-19. V was trimmed by 4 bases and J by 0 bases, leaving 18 bases between them. CDR3 length: 17 residues. Germline V gene lookup returns CDR1 SGDLS and CDR2 YYNGEE. Using immunoSEQ multiplex PCR, the repertoire was profiled, and TCRdb retains in-frame clones only, with some absent. The repertoire holds about 360,000 clones, 75% to 90% seen once, with roughly 7.1% in the top ten. Source material: peripheral blood. This receptor was taken from a woman aged 55-70 years with COVID-19, enrolled during active disease. This chain uses TRBV9 with TRBJ2-3; tentatively, D is TRBD2 (6 bases). As DNA, the CDR3 is TGTGCCAGCAGCCCCACTAGCCGAGGTTCTAGCACAGATACGCAGTATTTT. Protein product: CASSPTSRGSSTDTQYF. Based on the CDR3 plus reference TRBV9 and TRBJ2-3, the full variable domain is DSGVTQTPKHLITATGQRVTLRCSPRSGDLSVYWYQQSLDQGLQFLIQYYNGEERAKGNILERFSAQQFPDLHSELNLSSLELGDSALYFCASSPTSRGSSTDTQYFGPGTRLTVL.